Below are 27 T cell receptor beta chains sequenced from a single sample in a study of blood T cell repertoires in COVID-19 (dated by TCRdb to 2020 to 2021). The library came from the immunoSEQ multiplex PCR assay. What TCRdb holds here is the immuneACCESS table cut down to in-frame rearrangements. Part of the clones is not present; checked against another copy, under half of the missing clones reflect an unresolved V gene, and the others are unexplained. The sample yields about 140,000 clones; around 79% were counted once. The leading ten clones occupy roughly 3.5% of the sample. The material sequenced was peripheral blood. All receptors derive from a man aged 55 to 70 with acute or convalescent COVID-19.

The genes are TRBV3-1 (or the pseudogene TRBV3-2) and TRBJ1-5, with 7 bases matching TRBD1. In germline, CDR1 is LGHDT, CDR2 YNNKEL (reference sequence). V shed 5 bases, J shed 4 bases, and the junction held 5 bases outside the gene matches. CDR3 length: 14 residues. CDR3 nucleotides: TGTGCCAGCAGCGAGACAGGGTGGAATCAGCCCCAGCATTTT. This translates into CASSETGWNQPQHF.

The chain recombines TRBV5-1 with TRBJ2-7, with 15 bases identical to TRBD2. Germline CDR1 SGHRS, CDR2 YFSETQ. This CDR3 is 16 amino acids long. J lost 5 bases, V lost 1 base, and 4 bases had no gene match. As DNA, the CDR3 is TGCGCCAGCAGCTTGACTTGGACTAGCGGGAGGGACGAGCAGTACTTC. It specifies CASSLTWTSGRDEQYF.

The chain employs TRBV23-1 and TRBJ1-1; D perhaps matches TRBD1 (6 bases). TRBV23-1 is noted as an ORF with a role that remains uncertain. The CDR3 is 15 amino acids. V lost 1 base and J 1 base, leaving 10 bases between the germline ends. The CDR3 reads CASSQFRDTNTEAFF. CDR3 nucleotide sequence: TGCGCCAGCAGTCAATTTCGGGACACGAACACTGAAGCTTTCTTT.

The J gene is TRBJ2-6, the V gene TRBV28; a weak D match, TRBD1 (7 bases). CDR1 is MDHEN and CDR2 is SYDVKM in the germline V gene. Trimming left V 4 bases short and J 3 bases short, with 10 bases between. This CDR3 spans 15 amino acids. CDR3 nucleotide sequence: TGTGCCAGCAGTTACAGGGGAGGTGGGGCCAACGTCCTGACTTTC. Amino acids: CASSYRGGGANVLTF.

The chain combines TRBV19 with TRBJ1-5, with TRBD1 matching over 11 bases. Germline V gene lookup returns CDR1 LNHDA and CDR2 SQIVND (reference sequence). The CDR3 covers 17 residues. Unmatched junction bases numbered 12, after V lost 11 bases and J lost 0 bases. The CDR3 DNA reads as TGTGCCGGTATGGGACAGGGGGTTTTCTATAGCAATCAGCCCCAGCATTTT. Encoded protein: CAGMGQGVFYSNQPQHF. The variable domain in full, with the rest retrieved from reference TRBV19 and TRBJ1-5, is DGGITQSPKYLFRKEGQNVTLSCEQNLNHDAMYWYRQDPGQGLRLIYYSQIVNDFQKGDIAEGYSVSREKKESFPLTVTSAQKNPTAFYLCAGMGQGVFYSNQPQHFGDGTRLSIL.

The rearrangement uses TRBV7-2 and TRBJ2-7; no clear D gene. The V gene's germline CDR1 is SGHTA and CDR2 FQGNSA. Trimming cost V 5 bases and J 2 bases, with 10 bases left between them. CDR3 size: 13 residues. CDR3 bases: TGTGCCAGCAGCCCTGGGCAGCCCTACGAGCAGTACTTC. It specifies CASSPGQPYEQYF.

This clone was seen only a few times. The genes are TRBV27 and TRBJ1-6, with a possible D match to TRBD1 (5 bases). CDR1 MNHEY and CDR2 SMNVEV come from the germline V gene (reference sequence). CDR3 length equals 17 residues. V lost 1 base and J 4 bases, leaving 14 bases between the germline ends. CDR3 loop: CASSLFGEGPYNSPLHF. The CDR3 bases are TGTGCCAGCAGTTTATTCGGGGAGGGACCGTATAATTCACCCCTCCACTTT.

V and J are TRBV9 and TRBJ2-7, with TRBD1 as a possible D gene (5 bases). This CDR3 has 14 residues. V gave up 0 bases and J gave up 2 bases, with 9 bases separating them. The germline V gene has CDR1 SGDLS and CDR2 YYNGEE. The CDR3 sequence is CASSVGSTAYEQYF. CDR3 nucleotide sequence: TGTGCCAGCAGCGTAGGGTCGACAGCCTACGAGCAGTACTTC.

The CDR3 loop reads CASSRQGAPDKLFF. CDR3 in DNA: TGTGCCAGCAGCCGACAGGGGGCGCCGGACAAACTGTTTTTT. The rearrangement uses TRBV2 and TRBJ1-4; 10 nucleotides align to TRBD1. CDR1 SNHLY and CDR2 FYNNEI come from the germline V gene. The CDR3 runs 14 residues. With V trimmed by 6 bases and J by 11 bases, 9 bases remained unmatched.

This rearrangement joins TRBV6-5 to TRBJ2-5; TRBD1 matches at 8 bases. The CDR3 is 15 residues long. The germline V gene encodes CDR1 MNHEY and CDR2 SVGAGI. V shed 0 bases and J 5 bases; nucleotides not matched to a gene: 5. The CDR3 coding sequence is TGTGCCAGCAGTTACTCTGGCAGGGGGCACGAGACCCAGTACTTC. It specifies CASSYSGRGHETQYF.

This clone was found once. The chain employs TRBV5-8 and TRBJ2-6; maybe TRBD2 (5 bases). CDR3 length: 16 residues. Trimming took 6 bases from V and 3 from J, leaving 16 bases between them. Germline V gene sequence: CDR1 SGHTS, CDR2 YDEGEE. The CDR3 sequence is CASTALRAGGANVLTF. CDR3 nucleotide sequence: TGTGCCAGCACCGCGTTGAGGGCAGGTGGGGCCAACGTCCTGACTTTC.

The genes are TRBV7-6 and TRBJ2-1, with a possible D match to TRBD1 (5 bases). CDR1 is SGHVS, CDR2 FNYEAQ, per germline. This CDR3 contains 15 residues. Trimming removed 5 bases from V and 8 bases from J, with 19 bases in between. The CDR3 loop is CASSPSRLPTDEQFF. CDR3 nucleotide sequence: TGTGCCAGCAGCCCCTCTAGGTTGCCGACAGATGAGCAGTTCTTC.

The chain carries TRBV28 and TRBJ1-5, with TRBD1 matching over 8 bases. Per germline, CDR1 MDHEN and CDR2 SYDVKM. After removal of 4 bases from V and 5 bases from J, the junction contained 7 bases not matched to a gene. This CDR3 has 15 residues. CDR3 loop: CASSSLSGGHQPQHF. CDR3 nucleotides: TGTGCCAGCAGTTCCTTATCAGGGGGCCATCAGCCCCAGCATTTT. The full variable domain, rest sourced from reference TRBV28 and TRBJ1-5, is DVKVTQSSRYLVKRTGEKVFLECVQDMDHENMFWYRQDPGLGLRLIYFSYDVKMKEKGDIPEGYSVSREKKERFSLILESASTNQTSMYLCASSSLSGGHQPQHFGDGTRLSIL.

This chain joins TRBV28 and TRBJ1-3; TRBD1 matches 7 bases. The CDR3 consists of 15 residues. CDR1 is MDHEN and CDR2 is SYDVKM in the germline V gene. Trimming removed 7 bases from V and 4 bases from J; junction bases left unmatched: 10. The CDR3 DNA is TGTGCCAGCAACCCCGTACAGGGGCTCGGAAACACCATATATTTT. Its protein product is CASNPVQGLGNTIYF.

The genes are TRBV30 and TRBJ1-5, with TRBD1 matching 11 bases. Germline CDR1 is GTSNPN and CDR2 is SVGIG (reference sequence). CDR3 size: 13 residues. V was clipped by 5 bases and J by 5 bases; unmatched bases: 2. CDR3 protein: CAWGDRGDQPQHF. The DNA for the CDR3 is TGTGCCTGGGGGGACAGGGGGGATCAGCCCCAGCATTTT.

This rearrangement joins TRBV19 to TRBJ1-5; 7 positions agree with TRBD1. The germline CDR1 and CDR2 sequences are LNHDA and SQIVND (reference sequence). J gave up 6 bases and V 6 bases, and 5 bases lay outside the gene matches. The CDR3 totals 13 residues. The CDR3 sequence: CASRATGIQPQHF. As DNA, the CDR3 is TGTGCCAGTAGGGCGACAGGGATTCAGCCCCAGCATTTT.

The chain is built from TRBV5-1 and TRBJ2-1; 12 bases are a match to TRBD2. The V gene's germline CDR1 is SGHRS and CDR2 YFSETQ. V trimming: 5 bases; J trimming: 8 bases; junction bases outside the gene matches: 17. The CDR3 is 18 amino acids. CDR3 region: CASRPTSGSSPLRDEQFF. The CDR3 bases are TGCGCCAGCAGACCGACTAGCGGGAGTAGCCCCCTTCGAGATGAGCAGTTCTTC. The variable domain in full, with the rest retrieved from reference TRBV5-1 and TRBJ2-1, is KAGVTQTPRYLIKTRGQQVTLSCSPISGHRSVSWYQQTPGQGLQFLFEYFSETQRNKGNFPGRFSGRQFSNSRSEMNVSTLELGDSALYLCASRPTSGSSPLRDEQFFGPGTRLTVL.

The gene calls are TRBV5-1 and TRBJ2-3; tentative D call: TRBD2 (6 bases). This CDR3 contains 15 residues. Germline V gene lookup returns CDR1 SGHRS and CDR2 YFSETQ. V gave up 7 bases and J gave up 3 bases, with 18 bases separating them. CDR3 residues: CASASGQPVTDTQYF. CDR3 bases: TGCGCCAGCGCAAGCGGGCAGCCTGTGACAGATACGCAGTATTTT.

This sequence joins TRBV5-1 and TRBJ2-1; D may be TRBD2 (5 bases). The CDR3 spans 15 residues. V was cut by 4 bases and J by 5 bases, with 16 bases left in between. The V gene's germline CDR1 is SGHRS and CDR2 YFSETQ. CDR3 in amino acids: CASSDGEIYDNEQFF. CDR3 sequence (DNA): TGCGCCAGCAGCGATGGGGAGATCTACGACAATGAGCAGTTCTTC.

V usage is TRBV9 and J usage is TRBJ2-2; 7 nucleotides agree with TRBD2. With 3 bases clipped from V and 2 bases from J, the junction kept 13 bases outside the gene matches. The CDR3 has 18 residues. Germline loops: CDR1 SGDLS, CDR2 YYNGEE. The CDR3: CASSASIPGLRNTGELFF. CDR3 bases: TGTGCCAGCAGCGCCAGTATACCGGGACTAAGAAACACCGGGGAGCTGTTTTTT.

The chain is built from TRBV5-1 and TRBJ2-5, with 9 bases matching TRBD2. The CDR3 contains 15 residues. V shed 0 bases, J shed 5 bases, and the junction held 5 bases outside the gene matches. Germline V gene lookup returns CDR1 SGHRS and CDR2 YFSETQ. CDR3 nucleotide sequence: TGCGCCAGCAGCTTGGGTGGACTAGCGCAGGAGACCCAGTACTTC. Its protein product is CASSLGGLAQETQYF. The whole variable domain, remainder taken from reference TRBV5-1 and TRBJ2-5, is KAGVTQTPRYLIKTRGQQVTLSCSPISGHRSVSWYQQTPGQGLQFLFEYFSETQRNKGNFPGRFSGRQFSNSRSEMNVSTLELGDSALYLCASSLGGLAQETQYFGPGTRLLVL.

The V and J genes are TRBV6-6 and TRBJ1-2; no clear D gene. CDR3 length equals 14 residues. The germline V gene encodes CDR1 MNHNY and CDR2 SVGAGI (reference sequence). The germline V and J ends were trimmed by 2 bases and 4 bases, with 11 bases remaining between them. For the CDR3, the DNA is TGTGCCAGCAGTTACGAGGGTGTAGGCTATGGCTACACCTTC. This gives the protein CASSYEGVGYGYTF.

The V gene is TRBV9, the J gene TRBJ2-1; D is undetermined. V dropped 0 bases and J dropped 4 bases, with 11 bases sitting between them. Germline values: CDR1 SGDLS, CDR2 YYNGEE. CDR3 length: 15 amino acids. This CDR3 reads CASSVEEFSYNEQFF. The CDR3 DNA reads as TGTGCCAGCAGCGTAGAGGAGTTTTCATACAATGAGCAGTTCTTC.

This chain links TRBV6-6 with TRBJ2-7; 11 bases are shared with TRBD1. Trimming took 5 bases from V and 2 from J; bases not matched to a gene: 5. Germline CDR1 is MNHNY and CDR2 is SVGAGI (reference sequence). The CDR3 loop spans 15 amino acids. The CDR3 nucleotides read TGTGCCAGCAGTACTCCGGGACAGGGGGCCTACGAGCAGTACTTC. It specifies CASSTPGQGAYEQYF.

V and J are TRBV5-1 and TRBJ2-1, with 11 positions matching TRBD1. CDR1 and CDR2 from the germline V gene are SGHRS and YFSETQ. CDR3 length equals 15 residues. The trim removed 0 bases at V and 8 bases at J, leaving 4 bases unmatched. CDR3 residues: CASSLAGQGVDEQFF. The CDR3 DNA reads as TGCGCCAGCAGCTTGGCGGGACAGGGGGTCGATGAGCAGTTCTTC.

The chain uses TRBV20-1 and TRBJ1-2, with D unclear. From germline, CDR1 is DFQATT and CDR2 SNEGSKA (reference sequence). This CDR3 has 10 amino acids. The germline V and J ends were trimmed by 5 bases and 8 bases, with 9 bases remaining between them. CDR3 DNA sequence: TGCAGTGCTCCGACTAGCGGCTACACCTTC. Amino acids: CSAPTSGYTF.

The table lists this clone with a few counts. Here the CDR3 reads CASSQEASGRAEQFF. CDR3 in DNA: TGTGCCAGCAGCCAAGAAGCAAGCGGGAGGGCTGAGCAGTTCTTC. The V gene is TRBV4-2, the J gene TRBJ2-1, with 10 bases matching TRBD2. In germline, CDR1 is LGHNA, CDR2 YNFKEQ. J lost 9 bases, V lost 0 bases, and 5 bases had no gene match. The CDR3 runs 15 residues.